Listed below are T cell receptor beta chains from one sample, sequenced in a study of CD8 T cells in ankylosing spondylitis. One entry per CDR3 protein, called by TCRdb with MiXCR from the 5' RACE reads. Of about 210,000 distinct CDR3 sequences detected, 6% to 8% appear once; the ten largest clones hold approximately 15%. Sequences were obtained from blood, either unsorted or a sorted T cell fraction (not recorded which). Every receptor here comes from a male donor with ankylosing spondylitis. The CDR3 runs from the conserved cysteine through the conserved F or W. The D gene is left open where the match is weak. Clone size is stated in some rows and not others, as once, few, many or a class when expanded.

v_call	clone_size	j_call	d_call	cdr3_aa	cdr3_nt
TRBV6-6	-	TRBJ2-7	-	CASFPPYEQYF	TGTGCCAGTTTCCCCCCCTACGAGCAGTACTTC
TRBV20-1	many	TRBJ2-7	TRBD2	CSARGYGGRANSGEQYF	TGCAGTGCTAGAGGGTACGGCGGGAGGGCCAATAGTGGCGAGCAGTACTTC
TRBV5-1	many	TRBJ1-5	TRBD1	CASSLRTGDSLQHF	TGCGCCAGCAGCCTAAGGACAGGGGATAGTCTGCAGCATTTT
TRBV6-2/TRBV6-3	-	TRBJ1-5	-	CASSGYSNQPQRF	TGTGCCAGCAGCGGCTATAGCAATCAGCCCCAGCGTTTT
TRBV5-6	many	TRBJ2-7	-	CASSLQSYEQYF	TGTGCCAGCAGCTTGCAATCGTACGAGCAGTACTTC
TRBV6-5	-	TRBJ2-6	-	CASSYLTGANVLTF	TGTGCCAGCAGTTACCTCACTGGGGCCAACGTCCTGACTTTC
TRBV20-1	many	TRBJ1-2	TRBD1	CSARDGQGALTNYGYTF	TGCAGTGCTAGAGATGGACAGGGGGCGCTTACAAACTATGGCTACACCTTC
TRBV4-1	many	TRBJ1-2	-	CASSQDTGSPYGYTF	TGCGCCAGCAGCCAAGATACAGGATCCCCCTATGGCTACACCTTC
TRBV7-9	few	TRBJ2-2	-	CASSLERATGELFF	TGTGCCAGCAGCTTAGAGCGGGCCACCGGGGAGCTGTTTTTT
TRBV28	few	TRBJ2-7	-	CASSLWADFTYEQYF	TGTGCCAGCAGTTTATGGGCCGATTTTACCTACGAGCAGTACTTC
TRBV7-3	few	TRBJ2-7	-	CASSLTGDTHYEQYF	TGTGCCAGCAGCTTAACGGGGGACACTCACTACGAGCAGTACTTC
TRBV12-3/TRBV12-4	few	TRBJ2-3	-	CASSLETLLSTDTQYF	TGTGCCAGCAGTTTAGAGACTCTACTTAGCACAGATACGCAGTATTTT
TRBV6-2/TRBV6-3	many	TRBJ2-1	-	CASGSTETTYNEQFF	TGTGCCAGCGGGTCTACCGAAACCACCTACAATGAGCAGTTCTTC
TRBV7-9	many	TRBJ2-1	-	CASSLGDEVGFF	TGTGCCAGCAGCTTAGGCGATGAAGTAGGGTTCTTC
TRBV5-1	many	TRBJ2-3	-	CASSFGEDTQYF	TGCGCCAGCAGCTTCGGAGAAGATACGCAGTATTTT
TRBV6-2/TRBV6-3	few	TRBJ2-3	-	CASSPGVLLLTDTQYF	TGTGCCAGCAGTCCAGGGGTGCTCCTCCTCACAGATACGCAGTATTTT
TRBV7-9	many	TRBJ1-3	-	CASSLVRSGNTIYF	TGTGCCAGCAGCTTAGTCCGCTCTGGAAACACCATATATTTT
TRBV7-7	many	TRBJ2-1	-	CASSLSSGRGDNEQFF	TGTGCTAGCAGCTTAAGTAGCGGCAGGGGGGACAATGAGCAGTTCTTC
TRBV7-2	many	TRBJ2-7	-	CASSPPGHPYEQYF	TGTGCCAGCAGCCCGCCGGGACACCCCTACGAGCAGTACTTC
TRBV5-4	-	TRBJ2-3	-	CASSYAPGAVSTDTQYF	TGTGCCAGCAGCTACGCCCCAGGGGCCGTTAGCACAGATACGCAGTATTTT
TRBV27	-	TRBJ1-6	TRBD1	CASSLVGQGRYNSPLHF	TGTGCCAGCAGTTTAGTGGGACAGGGACGGTATAATTCACCCCTCCACTTT
TRBV12-3/TRBV12-4	many	TRBJ1-1	-	CASSLAGSVNTEAFF	TGTGCCAGCAGTTTAGCAGGGTCAGTGAACACTGAAGCTTTCTTT
TRBV5-6	many	TRBJ2-1	-	CASSLTGSYNEQFF	TGTGCCAGCAGTTTAACGGGCTCCTACAATGAGCAGTTCTTC
TRBV6-2/TRBV6-3	many	TRBJ2-1	-	CASSQQDEQFF	TGTGCCAGCAGCCAACAAGATGAGCAGTTCTTC
TRBV5-6	many	TRBJ2-2	-	CAGGVVNTGELFF	TGTGCCGGGGGAGTCGTTAACACCGGGGAGCTGTTTTTT
TRBV29-1	many	TRBJ1-1	-	CSTLDRGAFF	TGCAGCACGTTAGATCGAGGGGCTTTCTTT
TRBV4-3	many	TRBJ1-1	-	CASSQGIRSLAEAFF	TGCGCCAGCAGCCAAGGCATAAGGAGCCTAGCTGAAGCTTTCTTT
TRBV6-1	many	TRBJ1-5	-	CASSEVRGRGQPQHF	TGTGCCAGCAGTGAAGTCCGGGGACGGGGTCAGCCCCAGCATTTT
TRBV7-9	-	TRBJ2-1	-	CASSQGGPWEQFF	TGTGCCAGCAGCCAGGGTGGGCCGTGGGAGCAGTTCTTC
TRBV7-8	many	TRBJ1-2	TRBD1	CASSLSSQQGYGYTF	TGTGCCAGCAGCTTATCTAGCCAACAGGGGTATGGCTACACCTTC
TRBV29-1	-	TRBJ2-1	TRBD1	CTGQGIRNEQFF	TGCACTGGACAGGGGATTCGGAATGAGCAGTTCTTC
TRBV4-3	many	TRBJ2-5	-	CASSHRGARQETQYF	TGCGCCAGCAGCCATAGGGGGGCCCGCCAAGAGACCCAGTACTTC
TRBV4-3	many	TRBJ1-5	-	CASSQVYTDNQPQHF	TGCGCCAGCAGCCAAGTTTATACAGACAATCAGCCCCAGCATTTT
TRBV7-6	-	TRBJ2-1	TRBD2	CASSLLTSGPHNEQFF	TGTGCCAGCAGCTTATTGACTAGCGGGCCCCACAATGAGCAGTTCTTC
TRBV9	many	TRBJ1-1	-	CASSVGGSTEAFF	TGTGCCAGCAGCGTAGGGGGGAGCACTGAAGCTTTCTTT
TRBV5-1	many	TRBJ2-7	-	CASSSAGDRYEQYF	TGCGCCAGCAGCAGCGCAGGGGATAGGTACGAGCAGTACTTC
TRBV29-1	many	TRBJ2-2	-	CSVERRGVGTGELFF	TGCAGCGTTGAAAGGCGCGGGGTCGGCACCGGGGAGCTGTTTTTT
TRBV6-2/TRBV6-3	-	TRBJ2-3	TRBD2	CASNVAGGPDTQYF	TGTGCCAGCAATGTCGCGGGAGGGCCAGATACGCAGTATTTT
TRBV6-5	many	TRBJ1-1	-	CASSYRAGVTEAFF	TGTGCCAGCAGTTACCGTGCAGGGGTCACTGAAGCTTTCTTT
TRBV28	many	TRBJ2-1	-	CASSRPGRNECF	TGTGCCAGCAGCAGGCCCGGTAGGAATGAGTGCTTC
TRBV4-1	many	TRBJ2-4	TRBD2	CASSQRSIPLAGNIQYF	TGCGCCAGCAGCCAGCGTAGTATTCCTTTAGCGGGAAACATTCAGTACTTC
TRBV27	many	TRBJ2-7	TRBD1	CASSPRQGYEQYF	TGTGCCAGCAGTCCTAGACAGGGCTACGAGCAGTACTTC
TRBV6-5	-	TRBJ1-1	-	CASNSDGVLTEAFF	TGTGCCAGCAATTCCGATGGGGTTTTGACTGAAGCTTTCTTT
TRBV28	many	TRBJ1-1	-	CASTTWEEGDTEAFF	TGTGCCAGCACCACCTGGGAGGAGGGGGACACTGAAGCTTTCTTT
TRBV27	few	TRBJ2-7	-	CASSPQRQDEQYF	TGTGCCAGCAGTCCTCAGCGACAGGATGAGCAGTACTTC
TRBV20-1	-	TRBJ2-7	TRBD2	CSAHRGGTSGTSYEQYF	TGCAGTGCCCACAGAGGGGGGACTAGCGGGACCTCCTACGAGCAGTACTTC
TRBV5-6	many	TRBJ2-5	-	CASNRRWEAMETQYF	TGTGCCAGCAATCGTCGGTGGGAGGCGATGGAGACCCAGTACTTC
TRBV20-1	few	TRBJ2-7	-	CSARGEDGDTYEQYF	TGCAGTGCTAGAGGGGAGGACGGGGACACCTACGAGCAGTACTTC
TRBV3-1	many	TRBJ2-2	TRBD1	CASSHRQGELTGELFF	TGTGCCAGCAGCCATCGGCAGGGGGAACTCACCGGGGAGCTGTTTTTT
TRBV27	many	TRBJ2-3	-	CASSLAGYTQYF	TGTGCCAGCAGTTTAGCCGGGTATACGCAGTATTTT
TRBV12-3/TRBV12-4	many	TRBJ1-1	-	CASKEGTGTEAFF	TGTGCCAGCAAAGAGGGAACGGGCACTGAAGCTTTCTTT
TRBV11-2	few	TRBJ2-5	TRBD1	CASSLATGGSETQYF	TGTGCCAGCAGCTTAGCCACAGGGGGGTCCGAGACCCAGTACTTC
TRBV24-1	many	TRBJ2-7	-	CATSDLAGYEQYF	TGTGCCACCAGTGATTTAGCCGGATACGAGCAGTACTTC
TRBV14	-	TRBJ2-6	TRBD1	CASSSRDRSLSGANVLTF	TGTGCCAGCAGCTCTCGGGACAGGAGCCTCTCTGGGGCCAACGTCCTGACTTTC
TRBV6-1	many	TRBJ2-7	-	CASSLGTVRPYEQYF	TGTGCCAGCAGTCTTGGGACGGTGAGGCCCTACGAGCAGTACTTC
TRBV27	many	TRBJ1-6	-	CASSFHVRGWNSPLHF	TGTGCCAGCAGTTTCCATGTCCGGGGATGGAATTCACCCCTCCACTTT
TRBV4-3	many	TRBJ2-7	TRBD2	CASSQTGTSGSPQYF	TGCGCCAGCAGCCAGACCGGGACTAGCGGGAGCCCGCAGTACTTC